Sequencing of this TCR beta chain was carried out in a study of blood T cell repertoires in COVID-19. Trimming cost V 4 bases and J 5 bases; bases outside gene matches: 9. In germline, CDR1 is SGHRS, CDR2 YFSETQ. The CDR3 is 15 amino acids. Only in-frame clones appear in the TCRdb table, and some are missing; sequencing was by immunoSEQ multiplex PCR. The sample records over 350,000 clones, around 89% being singletons. Sequencing was done on a sample of peripheral blood. This chain connects TRBV5-1 to TRBJ1-2; 9 bases agree with TRBD1. This TCR was recovered from a young woman with acute or convalescent COVID-19. The CDR3 region has the DNA TGCGCCAGCAGCCTTGAAGAGGGACAGGGATATGGCTACACCTTC. It codes for CASSLEEGQGYGYTF.